The 8 T cell receptor beta chains reported below all come from one sample, sequenced in a study of blood T cells in healthy people across ages. The second PCR ran roughly 7 to 11 cycles with a sample-barcoded 5' primer and J-beta primers. Each CDR3 protein gets one entry after TCRdb re-called the 5' RACE reads with MiXCR. The sample has just over 1 million distinct CDR3 sequences; 35% to 55% are singletons. Sequencing input: blood. These TCRs come from a woman aged 55 to 70 in good health.

This clonotype was recorded a few times. The V gene is TRBV29-1, the J gene TRBJ1-5, with a tentative D call TRBD1 (5 bases). There are 13 residues in the CDR3. The germline V gene has CDR1 SQVTM and CDR2 ANQGSEA. V lost 4 bases to trimming and J lost 4 bases, with 11 bases between them. Here the CDR3 reads CSVASGLNQPQHF. The CDR3 DNA is TGCAGCGTTGCATCAGGGTTGAATCAGCCCCAGCATTTT.

As to this clonotype: Germline is not matched at one junction end, which may reflect a read error. V usage is TRBV20-1 and J usage is TRBJ1-4, with D tentatively TRBD1 (5 bases). There are 12 residues in the CDR3. Germline V gives CDR1 DFQATT, CDR2 SNEGSKA (reference sequence). The CDR3 loop is CSAGEHREKLFF. The CDR3 DNA sequence: TGCAGTGCTGGAGAACACAGGGAAAAACTGTTTTTT.

A few counts support this clonotype. The rearrangement joins TRBV5-1 to TRBJ2-1; D unclear. CDR1 is SGHRS and CDR2 is YFSETQ in the germline V gene. This CDR3 is 13 amino acids long. The germline V and J ends were trimmed by 2 bases and 7 bases, with 10 bases remaining between them. The CDR3 protein is CASSFMTWNEQFF. CDR3 sequence (DNA): TGCGCCAGCAGCTTCATGACATGGAATGAGCAGTTCTTC. Full variable domain (missing parts from reference TRBV5-1 and TRBJ2-1): KAGVTQTPRYLIKTRGQQVTLSCSPISGHRSVSWYQQTPGQGLQFLFEYFSETQRNKGNFPGRFSGRQFSNSRSEMNVSTLELGDSALYLCASSFMTWNEQFFGPGTRLTVL.

For this clonotype: With a much larger clone just one base away, this may be a read error. The V gene is TRBV20-1, the J gene TRBJ2-1, with D possibly being TRBD2 (6 bases). Germline lookup yields CDR1 DFQATT and CDR2 SNEGSKA (reference sequence). V was pared by 3 bases and J by 9 bases, with 24 bases between. The CDR3 length is 16 residues. The chain's CDR3 is CSARGLAGSTRGEQFF. The CDR3 region has the DNA TGCAGTGCTAGGGGCTTGGCGGGGTCCACTAGGGGTGAGCAGTTCTTC.

The genes are TRBV13 and TRBJ2-5; no clear D. Germline V gives CDR1 PRHDT, CDR2 FYEKMQ (reference sequence). The CDR3 totals 14 residues. V lost 8 bases and J lost 1, with 14 bases in between. The CDR3 region is CASGVEWGQETQYF. The DNA of the CDR3 is TGTGCCAGCGGCGTAGAGTGGGGCCAAGAGACCCAGTACTTC. The full variable domain, rest sourced from reference TRBV13 and TRBJ2-5, is AAGVIQSPRHLIKEKRETATLKCYPIPRHDTVYWYQQGPGQDPQFLISFYEKMQSDKGSIPDRFSAQQFSDYHSELNMSSLELGDSALYFCASGVEWGQETQYFGPGTRLLVL.

This chain connects TRBV20-1 to TRBJ2-1; 8 bases match TRBD2. The DNA end favors TRBJ2-7, so the J call may be wrong. The CDR3 sequence is 14 residues long. CDR1 and CDR2 from the germline V gene are DFQATT and SNEGSKA (reference sequence). CDR3 protein: CSARGTSRPYEQYF. The DNA for the CDR3 is TGCAGTGCTAGAGGGACTAGCCGGCCCTACGAGCAGTACTTC.

A note on this clonotype: It may be a read error: a sequence one base away is much more abundant. The chain has TRBV15 and TRBJ2-1; D is perhaps TRBD1 or TRBD2 (5 bases each). V gave up 8 bases and J gave up 13 bases, with 24 bases separating them. In germline, CDR1 is LNHNV, CDR2 YYDKDF (reference sequence). The CDR3 runs 14 residues. The CDR3 sequence is CATGSGSAEETQFF. In DNA form, the CDR3 reads TGTGCCACCGGTTCAGGGAGCGCAGAGGAGACCCAGTTCTTC.

This clonotype has only a few counts. The chain employs TRBV29-1 and TRBJ1-2, with D possibly being TRBD1 (6 bases). Germline values: CDR1 SQVTM, CDR2 ANQGSEA. Trimming shortened V by 7 bases and J by 6 bases, and 15 bases separated the two germline ends. This CDR3 has 12 amino acids. In nucleotides, the CDR3 is TGCAGCGCCCGCTCGGGGGCAGATGGCTACACCTTC. Translated: CSARSGADGYTF.